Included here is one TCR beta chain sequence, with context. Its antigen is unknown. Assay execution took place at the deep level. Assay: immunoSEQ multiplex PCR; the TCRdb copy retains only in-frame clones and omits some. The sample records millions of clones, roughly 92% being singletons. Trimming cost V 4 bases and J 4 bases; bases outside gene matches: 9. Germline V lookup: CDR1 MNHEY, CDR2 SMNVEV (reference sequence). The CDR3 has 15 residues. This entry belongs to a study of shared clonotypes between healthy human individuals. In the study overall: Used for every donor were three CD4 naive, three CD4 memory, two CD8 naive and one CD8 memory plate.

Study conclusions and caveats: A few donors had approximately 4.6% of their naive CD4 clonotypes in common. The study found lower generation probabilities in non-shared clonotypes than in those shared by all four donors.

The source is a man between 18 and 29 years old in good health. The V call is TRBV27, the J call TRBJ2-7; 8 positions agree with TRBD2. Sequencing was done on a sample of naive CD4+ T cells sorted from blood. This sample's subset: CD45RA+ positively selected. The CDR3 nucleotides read TGTGCCAGCAGTTCCTCGGGGGGGGAAGTTTACGAGCAGTACTTC. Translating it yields CASSSSGGEVYEQYF.